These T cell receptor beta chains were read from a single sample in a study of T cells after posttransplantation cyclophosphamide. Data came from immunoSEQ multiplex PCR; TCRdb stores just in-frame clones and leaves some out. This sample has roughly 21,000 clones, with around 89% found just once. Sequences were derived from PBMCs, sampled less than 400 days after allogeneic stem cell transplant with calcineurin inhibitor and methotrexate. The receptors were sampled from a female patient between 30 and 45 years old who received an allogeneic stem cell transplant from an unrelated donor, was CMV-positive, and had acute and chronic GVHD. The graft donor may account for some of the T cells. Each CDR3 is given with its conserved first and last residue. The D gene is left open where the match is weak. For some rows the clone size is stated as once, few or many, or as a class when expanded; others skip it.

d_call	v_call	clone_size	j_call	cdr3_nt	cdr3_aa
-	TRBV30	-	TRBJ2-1	TGTGCCTGGAGTAAACTCAACAATGAGCAGTTCTTC	CAWSKLNNEQFF
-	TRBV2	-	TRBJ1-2	TGTGCCAGCCCGGAGGGTACGGGGGGCAGGTATGGCTACACCTTC	CASPEGTGGRYGYTF
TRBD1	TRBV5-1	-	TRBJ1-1	TGCGCCAGCAGCCCGGGACAGGGGTATAATAAGGGAGAAGCTTTCTTT	CASSPGQGYNKGEAFF
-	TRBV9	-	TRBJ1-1	TGTGCCAGCAGCCCCCGGGCAGGGTGGGTCGCTGAAGCTTTCTTT	CASSPRAGWVAEAFF
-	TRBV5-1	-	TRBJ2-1	TGCGCCAGCAGCGACACGGGACTGACCTACAATGAGCAGTTCTTC	CASSDTGLTYNEQFF
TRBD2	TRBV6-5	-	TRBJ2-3	TGTGCCAGCAGCCGAACTAGCGACCACACAGATACGCAGTATTTT	CASSRTSDHTDTQYF
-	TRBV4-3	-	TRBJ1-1	TGCGCCAGCAGCCCGGTTATGAACACTGAAGCTTTCTTT	CASSPVMNTEAFF
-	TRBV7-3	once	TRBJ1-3	TGTGCCAGCAGCCTAAACACAGGCTCTGGAAACACCATATATTTT	CASSLNTGSGNTIYF
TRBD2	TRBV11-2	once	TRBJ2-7	TGTGCCAGCAGCCATATACGGGAGGGCGGCCTCGAGCAGTACTTC	CASSHIREGGLEQYF
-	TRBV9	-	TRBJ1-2	TGTGCCAGCAGCGCTTTACAGGGAGTGGGCTATGGCTACACCTTC	CASSALQGVGYGYTF
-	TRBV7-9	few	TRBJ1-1	TGTGCCAGCAGCTTCAGGGGTATGAACACTGAAGCTTTCTTT	CASSFRGMNTEAFF
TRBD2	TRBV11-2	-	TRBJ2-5	TGTGCCAGCAGCTTTCATCGACTAGCGGGAGGATCAGAGACCCAGTACTTC	CASSFHRLAGGSETQYF
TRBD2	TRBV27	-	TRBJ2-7	TGTGCCAGCACCGACGGGCTAGCGGGAGGGCCTTCCTACGAGCAGTACTTC	CASTDGLAGGPSYEQYF
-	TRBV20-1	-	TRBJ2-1	TGCAGTGCTAGAGTATACAATGAGCAGTTCTTC	CSARVYNEQFF
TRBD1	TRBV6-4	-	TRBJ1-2	TGTGCCAGCAGTGACATGACAGGGGGATTGAGTGGCTACACCTTC	CASSDMTGGLSGYTF
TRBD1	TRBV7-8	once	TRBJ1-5	TGTGCCAGCAGCACCCCGACAGGGATCAGCAATCAGCCCCAGCATTTT	CASSTPTGISNQPQHF
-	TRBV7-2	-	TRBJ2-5	TGTGCCAGCTCCCTGGACAAGGCGGAGACCCAGTACTTC	CASSLDKAETQYF
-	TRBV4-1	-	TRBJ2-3	TGCGCCAGCAGCCCGATGGTGGGGGGAGGCACAGATACGCAGTATTTT	CASSPMVGGGTDTQYF
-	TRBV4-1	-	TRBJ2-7	TGCGCCAGCAGCCAAGATCTTTGGGTAGTATCCACAGGATTCTCCTACGAGCAGTACTTC	CASSQDLWVVSTGFSYEQYF
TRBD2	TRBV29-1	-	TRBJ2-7	TGCAGCGCCCGGCTGAGCGGGAGGGCCTACGAGCAGTACTTC	CSARLSGRAYEQYF
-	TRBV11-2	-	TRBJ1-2	TGTGCCAGCAGCCCTCAGGAGGGCGCGTATGGCTACACCTTC	CASSPQEGAYGYTF
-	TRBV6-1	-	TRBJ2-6	TGTGCCAGCATCTTCGTCTCGGCTGGGGCCAACGTCCTGACTTTC	CASIFVSAGANVLTF
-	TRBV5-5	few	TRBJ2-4	TGTGCCAGCAGCTTGGGGGGTCAGAGTTCGGACTTTTGGTATTTC	CASSLGGQSSDFWYF
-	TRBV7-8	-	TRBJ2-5	TGTGCCAGCAGCCTCTTACTAGTGGGAGGCCCCCCCCAGTACTTC	CASSLLLVGGPPQYF